These T cell receptor beta chains were read from a single sample in a study of blood T cells in healthy people across ages. MiXCR was run by TCRdb on the 5' RACE reads, yielding one entry per CDR3 protein. The top ten hold 30% to 45% of the sample, which has about 640,000 distinct CDR3 sequences, 58% seen once. The sample taken for sequencing was blood. These TCRs come from a man in his 60s in good health. The CDR3 runs from the conserved cysteine through the conserved F or W. A D gene is named only where the DNA matches it firmly. Some rows have no size entry. The others give once, few or many, or a class for an expanded clone.

size: -; D: -; V: TRBV6-1; J: TRBJ2-2; DNA: TGTGCCAGCAGTGTGGGGGGCACTCACACCGGGGAGCTGTTTTTT; CDR3: CASSVGGTHTGELFF
size: -; D: -; V: TRBV15; J: TRBJ2-7; DNA: TGTGCCACCAGCAGAGAGCTAGGGGCCTACGAGCAGTACTTC; CDR3: CATSRELGAYEQYF
size: -; D: -; V: TRBV12-3/TRBV12-4; J: TRBJ1-2; DNA: TGTGCCAGCAGTTTAAATGGTGGCTACACCTTC; CDR3: CASSLNGGYTF
size: -; D: -; V: TRBV20-1; J: TRBJ2-5; DNA: TGCAGTGCTAGAGATGGGCAAGGCCAAGAGACCCAGTACTTC; CDR3: CSARDGQGQETQYF
size: -; D: -; V: TRBV27; J: TRBJ1-2; DNA: TGTGCCAGCAGTACAGGGAAATATGGCTACACCTTC; CDR3: CASSTGKYGYTF
size: -; D: -; V: TRBV20-1; J: TRBJ1-2; DNA: TGCAGTGCTCTAGACGCCGGGACACCCTATGGCTACACCTTC; CDR3: CSALDAGTPYGYTF
size: -; D: -; V: TRBV20-1; J: TRBJ2-1; DNA: TGCAGTGCTAGCCGGACAGAGGGAACCCAGCAGTTCTTC; CDR3: CSASRTEGTQQFF
size: -; D: TRBD1; V: TRBV27; J: TRBJ1-4; DNA: TGTGCCAGCAGTTGGAGGGGACAGGTCAATGAAAAACTGTTTTTT; CDR3: CASSWRGQVNEKLFF
size: once; D: TRBD1; V: TRBV5-1; J: TRBJ1-6; DNA: TGCGCCAACAGCACCGACAGGGCACAGGATTCACCCCTCCACTTT; CDR3: CANSTDRAQDSPLHF
size: few; D: TRBD1; V: TRBV6-5; J: TRBJ1-2; DNA: TGTGCCAGCAGAGAGACAGGGATCGGAAACTATGGCTACACCTTC; CDR3: CASRETGIGNYGYTF
size: -; D: -; V: TRBV3-1; J: TRBJ2-7; DNA: TGTGCCAGCAGCGCTCGCCTCCGATCGTACGAGCAGTACTTC; CDR3: CASSARLRSYEQYF
size: -; D: -; V: TRBV4-1; J: TRBJ1-2; DNA: TGCGCCAGCAGCCAAGATCCCCAGGGATCTGGCTACACCTTC; CDR3: CASSQDPQGSGYTF
size: many; D: -; V: TRBV4-2; J: TRBJ2-3; DNA: TGTGCCAGCAGCCAAGATAAGCGGGTCACAGATACGCAGTATTTT; CDR3: CASSQDKRVTDTQYF
size: few; D: -; V: TRBV5-1; J: TRBJ2-7; DNA: TGCGCCAGCAGCTTGGGTGGAGGTTTCGGCGAGCAGTACTTC; CDR3: CASSLGGGFGEQYF
size: -; D: TRBD2; V: TRBV6-1; J: TRBJ2-7; DNA: TGTGCCAGCAGTCCGGGACTAGCGGGGGCCAGCTCCTACGAGCAGTACTTC; CDR3: CASSPGLAGASSYEQYF
size: many; D: TRBD2; V: TRBV5-1; J: TRBJ2-7; DNA: TGCGCCAGCGCCGGGACTAGCGGATTCCGCTACGAGCAGTACTTC; CDR3: CASAGTSGFRYEQYF
size: -; D: TRBD2; V: TRBV6-2/TRBV6-3; J: TRBJ2-1; DNA: TGTGCCAGCAGATTGGGACTAGTCGGGTACAATGAGCAGTTCTTC; CDR3: CASRLGLVGYNEQFF
size: -; D: -; V: TRBV18; J: TRBJ2-1; DNA: TGTGCCAGCTCGCCACCGGGGAGCCCCTACAATGAGCAGTTCTTC; CDR3: CASSPPGSPYNEQFF
size: -; D: -; V: TRBV5-1; J: TRBJ1-5; DNA: TGCGCCAGCAGCTTGGCCGGGGGCTGGGATCAGCCCCAGCATTTT; CDR3: CASSLAGGWDQPQHF
size: -; D: TRBD2; V: TRBV6-5; J: TRBJ2-5; DNA: TGTGCCAGCAGTTACTACCTAGCGGGGGGACAAGAGACCCAGTACTTC; CDR3: CASSYYLAGGQETQYF
size: few; D: -; V: TRBV10-3; J: TRBJ1-2; DNA: TGTGCCATCAGTGAGGACTTGCAGACCGGGACACTCTATGGCTACACCTTC; CDR3: CAISEDLQTGTLYGYTF
size: -; D: -; V: TRBV5-1; J: TRBJ2-7; DNA: TGCGCCAGCAGCGGGGTTTCTAGCCGCGAGCAGTACTTC; CDR3: CASSGVSSREQYF
size: few; D: -; V: TRBV6-5; J: TRBJ2-6; DNA: TGTGCCAGCAGTTACGGCGACTCTGGGGCCAACGTCCTGACTTTC; CDR3: CASSYGDSGANVLTF
size: few; D: -; V: TRBV29-1; J: TRBJ1-2; DNA: TGCAGCGTTAGGGGAGGGATCGCTAACTATGGCTACACCTTC; CDR3: CSVRGGIANYGYTF
size: -; D: TRBD2; V: TRBV5-1; J: TRBJ2-1; DNA: TGCGCCAGCAGCTCAGCCCCGGGACTAGCGGGGTGGCTGGGTGAGCAGTTCTTC; CDR3: CASSSAPGLAGWLGEQFF
size: once; D: TRBD1; V: TRBV3-1; J: TRBJ1-1; DNA: TGTGCCAGCAGCCACGGGACAGGGAGCACTGAAGCTTTCTTT; CDR3: CASSHGTGSTEAFF
size: few; D: TRBD2; V: TRBV29-1; J: TRBJ2-3; DNA: TGCAGCACTGCTGGCCTAGCGGCAGATACGCAGTATTTT; CDR3: CSTAGLAADTQYF
size: -; D: TRBD1; V: TRBV12-3/TRBV12-4; J: TRBJ1-1; DNA: TGTGCCAGCTCACGGACAGGGGGTCGGACTGAAGCTTTCTTT; CDR3: CASSRTGGRTEAFF
size: -; D: -; V: TRBV4-1; J: TRBJ1-2; DNA: TGCGCCAGCAGCCATCCGGAGGGGGTTAACTATGGCTACACCTTC; CDR3: CASSHPEGVNYGYTF
size: -; D: -; V: TRBV27; J: TRBJ1-6; DNA: TGTGCCAGCAGTCCCCGGACAGCCTATAATTCACCCCTCCACTTT; CDR3: CASSPRTAYNSPLHF
size: few; D: TRBD2; V: TRBV5-1; J: TRBJ2-1; DNA: TGTGCCAGCAGTCTAGGGGGGACTAGCGGATACAATGAGCAGTTCTTC; CDR3: CASSLGGTSGYNEQFF
size: -; D: -; V: TRBV10-1; J: TRBJ1-1; DNA: TGCGCCAGCAGCCCTACATGGCCGGACACTGAAGCTTTCTTT; CDR3: CASSPTWPDTEAFF
size: many; D: -; V: TRBV20-1; J: TRBJ2-7; DNA: TGCAGTGCTAGATACGGGTTCGACGAGCAGTACTTC; CDR3: CSARYGFDEQYF
size: -; D: -; V: TRBV10-3; J: TRBJ1-5; DNA: TGTGCCATCACTGAGGGTAATCAGCCCCAGCATTTT; CDR3: CAITEGNQPQHF
size: -; D: TRBD2; V: TRBV20-1; J: TRBJ2-1; DNA: TGCAGTGCTAGATCCCTAGCGGGGGGGCCTGTACTTGAGCAGTTCTTC; CDR3: CSARSLAGGPVLEQFF
size: -; D: TRBD2; V: TRBV28; J: TRBJ2-7; DNA: TGTGCCAGTTATAGCGGGGGGACCTCCTACGAGCAGTACTTC; CDR3: CASYSGGTSYEQYF
size: few; D: TRBD1; V: TRBV12-3/TRBV12-4; J: TRBJ2-7; DNA: TGTGCCAGCAGCCGGGACAGGGGCTTGGAGCAGTACTTC; CDR3: CASSRDRGLEQYF
size: -; D: TRBD2; V: TRBV10-2; J: TRBJ2-5; DNA: TGCGCCAGCAGTGAGTCCCTGACTAGCGGGGATGAAGAGACCCAGTACTTC; CDR3: CASSESLTSGDEETQYF
size: few; D: TRBD2; V: TRBV6-5; J: TRBJ2-5; DNA: TGTGCCAGCAGTCAAGGGATGGGGGGGGAAGAGACCCAGTACTTC; CDR3: CASSQGMGGEETQYF
size: -; D: TRBD2; V: TRBV5-4; J: TRBJ2-5; DNA: TGTGCCAGCAGCACCCGACTAGCGGGGGAAGAGACCCAGTACTTC; CDR3: CASSTRLAGEETQYF
size: -; D: TRBD2; V: TRBV9; J: TRBJ2-1; DNA: TGTGCCAGCAGCGTCGGACTAGCGGGGAGCTCCTACAATGAGCAGTTCTTC; CDR3: CASSVGLAGSSYNEQFF
size: -; D: -; V: TRBV28; J: TRBJ1-2; DNA: TGTGCCAGCAGTCAGCTGGGGCCAGGAGGCTATGGCTACACCTTC; CDR3: CASSQLGPGGYGYTF
size: -; D: -; V: TRBV2; J: TRBJ2-1; DNA: TGTGCCAGCAGTGAAGTGGGTGAGCAGTTCTTC; CDR3: CASSEVGEQFF
size: -; D: -; V: TRBV6-2/TRBV6-3; J: TRBJ2-1; DNA: TGTGCCAGCAGTTACTCTCCCGATGGGGGCAATGAGCAGTTCTTC; CDR3: CASSYSPDGGNEQFF
size: -; D: -; V: TRBV20-1; J: TRBJ1-4; DNA: TGCAGTGCTAGAGATGTCGGCGAAAAACTGTTTTTT; CDR3: CSARDVGEKLFF
size: -; D: -; V: TRBV6-5; J: TRBJ2-1; DNA: TGTGCCAGCACTATTGGCGGACGTTACAATGAGCAGTTCTTC; CDR3: CASTIGGRYNEQFF
size: -; D: -; V: TRBV3-1; J: TRBJ2-4; DNA: TGTGCCAGCAGCCCAGGGGTTGACGGAAACATTCAGTACTTC; CDR3: CASSPGVDGNIQYF
size: -; D: -; V: TRBV18; J: TRBJ2-5; DNA: TGTGCCAGCTCACCACCCCCTCGTGGAGAGACCCAGTACTTC; CDR3: CASSPPPRGETQYF
size: -; D: -; V: TRBV27; J: TRBJ1-6; DNA: TGTGCCAGCAGAAATCGTGGGGGGGGCGGAGATAATTCACCCCTCCACTTT; CDR3: CASRNRGGGGDNSPLHF
size: few; D: -; V: TRBV19; J: TRBJ1-1; DNA: TGTGCCAGTAAGTTGCGGGGCGAGAACACTGAAGCTTTCTTT; CDR3: CASKLRGENTEAFF
size: -; D: -; V: TRBV5-1; J: TRBJ2-1; DNA: TGCGCCAGCAGCCAAGGGGGGGAACTCTACAATGAGCAGTTCTTC; CDR3: CASSQGGELYNEQFF
size: few; D: -; V: TRBV28; J: TRBJ2-5; DNA: TGTGCCAGCAGTTTTTTGGCGCAGCCAGGTCGAGAGACCCAGTACTTC; CDR3: CASSFLAQPGRETQYF
size: once; D: TRBD2; V: TRBV6-5; J: TRBJ2-4; DNA: TGTGCCAGCAGGTATCCGGGAGGGAACATTCAGTACTTC; CDR3: CASRYPGGNIQYF